Listed below are T cell receptor beta chains from one sample, sequenced in a study of blood T cell repertoires in COVID-19. The protocol was immunoSEQ multiplex PCR, while the TCRdb copy is restricted to in-frame clones and leaves out a portion. This sample yields roughly 250,000 clones, of which more than 75% are seen a single time; 0.95% to 1% belongs to the top ten. The sample comprised peripheral blood. All receptors come from a middle-aged woman who had recovered from COVID-19. CDR3s include the opening cysteine and the closing phenylalanine or tryptophan. D genes are given only for firm matches. Where a row states a size, it is once, few, many or the class of an expanded clone; other rows omit it.

CASSSPGTSGRAGTGELFF TGTGCCAGCAGTTCACCCGGGACTAGCGGGAGGGCGGGCACCGGGGAGCTGTTTTTT - TRBV27 TRBD2 TRBJ2-2
CASSPKGQGRRGTEAFF TGTGCCAGCAGTCCCAAGGGACAGGGGCGACGGGGCACTGAAGCTTTCTTT - TRBV27 TRBD1 TRBJ1-1
CASSYFGEYEQYF TGTGCCAGCAGTTACTTTGGAGAATACGAGCAGTACTTC - TRBV6-2/TRBV6-3 - TRBJ2-7
CARSCGTQYNEQFF TGTGCCAGAAGCTGCGGGACCCAATACAATGAGCAGTTCTTC - TRBV5-3 - TRBJ2-1
CSGADRGAYNEQFF TGCAGCGGGGCCGACAGGGGTGCCTACAATGAGCAGTTCTTC - TRBV29-1 TRBD1 TRBJ2-1
CASSRPPGLVANNEQFF TGTGCCAGCAGCCGCCCCCCGGGACTAGTGGCGAACAATGAGCAGTTCTTC - TRBV5-4 TRBD2 TRBJ2-1
CAWTQGTEAFF TGTGCCTGGACCCAGGGGACTGAAGCTTTCTTT - TRBV30 - TRBJ1-1
CASSGGQDSNQPQHF TGTGCCAGTAGCGGGGGACAGGACAGCAATCAGCCCCAGCATTTT - TRBV19 TRBD1 TRBJ1-5
CASSEAGVWDRDYNEQFF TGTGCCAGCAGTGAAGCGGGGGTGTGGGACAGGGACTACAATGAGCAGTTCTTC - TRBV2 TRBD1 TRBJ2-1
CATSDPRVSSYEQYF TGTGCCACCAGTGACCCGAGGGTGAGCTCCTACGAGCAGTACTTC - TRBV24-1 - TRBJ2-7
CASSYRSAGELFF TGTGCCAGCAGCTATCGTTCGGCCGGGGAGCTGTTTTTT once TRBV7-9 - TRBJ2-2
CASSPGGSGGYTF TGTGCCAGCAGCCCAGGGGGCTCGGGGGGCTACACCTTC - TRBV3-1/TRBV3-2 TRBD1 TRBJ1-2
CASSQDTGGCAF TGTGCCAGCAGCCAGGACACAGGGGGCTGCGCCTTC - TRBV3-1/TRBV3-2 TRBD1 TRBJ1-2
CASSLRQGSSGNTIYF TGTGCCAGCAGCTTGCGTCAGGGAAGTTCTGGAAACACCATATATTTT - TRBV5-5 - TRBJ1-3
CASSVLVGQGTQYF TGTGCCAGCAGTGTCCTAGTCGGGCAGGGGACCCAGTACTTC once TRBV2 - TRBJ2-5
CASSVVLAGGPDYNEQFF TGTGCCAGCAGCGTAGTCCTAGCGGGAGGGCCGGACTACAATGAGCAGTTCTTC - TRBV9 TRBD2 TRBJ2-1
CASSLLGRITSGYEQYF TGTGCCAGCAGCTTATTGGGACGGATCACGAGCGGGTACGAGCAGTACTTC - TRBV7-2 - TRBJ2-7
CASSLNLRTVDEQFF TGTGCCAGCAGCTTAAATCTCCGGACAGTCGATGAGCAGTTCTTC - TRBV7-3 - TRBJ2-1
CASSPGTVALPPLHF TGCGCCAGCAGCCCCGGGACAGTCGCCCTTCCACCCCTCCACTTT - TRBV5-1 TRBD1 TRBJ1-6
CASSLVGLGGLNTEAFF TGCGCCAGCAGCTTGGTCGGCTTAGGGGGCCTTAACACTGAAGCTTTCTTT - TRBV5-1 TRBD1 TRBJ1-1
CASSQGQGADGYTF TGCGCCAGCAGCCAGGGACAGGGGGCTGATGGCTACACCTTC - TRBV4-3 TRBD1 TRBJ1-2
CASSVGLADSDTQYF TGTGCCAGCAGCGTAGGGCTAGCGGACTCAGATACGCAGTATTTT - TRBV9 TRBD2 TRBJ2-3
CASSPAQGGETQYF TGTGCCAGCAGCCCAGCACAGGGGGGGGAGACCCAGTACTTC - TRBV11-2 - TRBJ2-5
CASKQGPEQYF TGTGCCAGCAAGCAGGGTCCCGAGCAGTACTTC - TRBV7-8 - TRBJ2-7
CAWSKAGGPPRGQPQHF TGTGCCTGGAGTAAGGCAGGTGGTCCCCCTCGGGGTCAGCCCCAGCATTTT - TRBV30 - TRBJ1-5
CASSFSGTDNSYEQYF TGTGCCAGCAGCTTTTCCGGGACAGACAACTCCTACGAGCAGTACTTC - TRBV7-8 TRBD1 TRBJ2-7
CASSIGAGQGNPNEQFF TGTGCCAGCAGCATAGGGGCCGGACAGGGGAACCCTAATGAGCAGTTCTTC - TRBV11-3 TRBD1 TRBJ2-1
CASSPDRGNEKLFF TGCGCCAGCAGCCCGGACAGGGGTAATGAAAAACTGTTTTTT - TRBV5-1 TRBD1 TRBJ1-4
CSVAFQGWGNTEAFF TGCAGCGTTGCCTTCCAGGGGTGGGGGAACACTGAAGCTTTCTTT - TRBV29-1 - TRBJ1-1
CASSQDWTPGNTIYF TGTGCCAGCAGCCAGGATTGGACACCTGGAAACACCATATATTTT - TRBV3-1/TRBV3-2 - TRBJ1-3
CASSPVPGQGRANEKLFF TGTGCCAGCAGCCCCGTCCCGGGACAGGGGAGGGCTAATGAAAAACTGTTTTTT - TRBV5-5 TRBD1 TRBJ1-4
CASSGALAGVGTGELFF TGTGCCAGCAGCGGTGCCCTAGCGGGAGTTGGCACCGGGGAGCTGTTTTTT - TRBV11-3 TRBD2 TRBJ2-2
CASAAGIQETQYF TGTGCCAGTGCGGCCGGTATCCAAGAGACCCAGTACTTC - TRBV3-1/TRBV3-2 - TRBJ2-5
CASGGAFHEQYF TGTGCCAGCGGGGGGGCGTTCCACGAGCAGTACTTC - TRBV6-6 - TRBJ2-7
CASSPRTSAHNEQFF TGCGCCAGCAGCCCCCGGACTAGCGCCCACAATGAGCAGTTCTTC - TRBV5-1 TRBD2 TRBJ2-1
CASSEVPGVPYGYTF TGTGCCAGCAGTGAAGTCCCCGGGGTTCCTTATGGCTACACCTTC - TRBV6-1 - TRBJ1-2
CASSITGNYGYTF TGTGCCAGTAGTATTACAGGGAACTATGGCTACACCTTC - TRBV19 - TRBJ1-2
CASSVGGRTVNTEAFF TGTGCCAGCAGCGTCGGGGGGCGCACGGTGAACACTGAAGCTTTCTTT - TRBV9 - TRBJ1-1
CASSLAPSWSYEQYF TGTGCCAGCAGCTTAGCGCCTAGCTGGTCCTACGAGCAGTACTTC - TRBV7-2 - TRBJ2-7
CASSPTAPTGNYGYTF TGTGCCAGCTCACCCACCGCACCTACAGGGAACTATGGCTACACCTTC - TRBV18 - TRBJ1-2
CASSLAGQAWNTEAFF TGCGCCAGCAGCTTGGCAGGACAGGCCTGGAACACTGAAGCTTTCTTT - TRBV5-1 TRBD1 TRBJ1-1
CASSSKSGTGDNYGYTF TGTGCCAGCAGCTCGAAGAGTGGGACAGGGGATAACTATGGCTACACCTTC - TRBV11-3 TRBD1 TRBJ1-2
CAISEGLAVGYEQYF TGTGCCATCAGTGAGGGACTAGCGGTTGGCTACGAGCAGTACTTC - TRBV10-3 TRBD2 TRBJ2-7
CASSMTGGVYGYTF TGTGCCAGCAGCATGACAGGGGGCGTCTATGGCTACACCTTC few TRBV7-9 TRBD1 TRBJ1-2
CASSLALASGRVDTQYF TGTGCCAGCAGCTTAGCTCTTGCTAGCGGGAGGGTAGATACGCAGTATTTT once TRBV7-8 TRBD2 TRBJ2-3
CAIRTSGENTGELFF TGTGCCATCAGGACTAGCGGGGAGAACACCGGGGAGCTGTTTTTT once TRBV10-3 TRBD2 TRBJ2-2